One sample yielded the 26 T cell receptor beta chains listed below, sequenced in a study of cytomegalovirus exposure and HLA in healthy donors. Use of 60 Vbeta and 13 Jbeta primers characterized the PCR. TCRdb's table, derived via immunoSEQ multiplex PCR, lists solely in-frame clones and lacks some. This sample has over 60,000 clones, with 75% found just once. Sample: PBMCs. The receptors here all came from a man aged 70 or older in good health and CMV-seronegative.

The V and J genes are TRBV19 and TRBJ2-1; 8 nucleotides align to TRBD2. V shed 2 bases and J 3 bases; nucleotides not matched to a gene: 3. This CDR3 contains 15 residues. Germline V CDR1 and CDR2: LNHDA, SQIVND (reference sequence). The CDR3 loop reads CASSITAGVYNEQFF. The CDR3 DNA follows: TGTGCCAGTAGTATAACAGCGGGAGTCTACAATGAGCAGTTCTTC.

The rearrangement links TRBV25-1 to TRBJ2-4; D possibly corresponds to TRBD2 (5 bases). This CDR3 is built from 16 residues. V lost 2 bases and J lost 1, with 12 bases in between. Germline CDR1 is MGHDK and CDR2 is SYGVNS. The CDR3 is CASSERVRRAKNIQYF. The CDR3, as DNA: TGTGCCAGCAGTGAAAGGGTGAGGAGGGCCAAAAACATTCAGTACTTC.

V usage is TRBV7-2 and J usage is TRBJ1-5; TRBD1 agrees at 7 bases. The germline CDR1 and CDR2 sequences are SGHTA and FQGNSA. The CDR3 is 13 amino acids. The J segment lost 5 bases and the V segment lost 3 bases, leaving 1 base of the junction unmatched. CDR3 DNA: TGTGCCAGCAGCTTTGGGACAGATCAGCCCCAGCATTTT. Translating gives CASSFGTDQPQHF.

This chain uses TRBV6-5 with TRBJ2-7; D is perhaps TRBD2 (6 bases). This CDR3 comprises 15 residues. V shed 5 bases and J shed 6 bases, with 20 bases lying between them. Per germline, CDR1 MNHEY and CDR2 SVGAGI. Here the CDR3 reads CASSRTGTACLEQYF. The CDR3 nucleotides read TGTGCCAGCAGTCGAACCGGGACTGCATGCCTCGAGCAGTACTTC.

The rearrangement links TRBV28 to TRBJ1-2; 12 positions agree with TRBD1. The CDR3 totals 17 residues. The junction had 10 bases not matched to a gene; V was cut back by 5 bases and J by 3 bases. Germline V gene sequence: CDR1 MDHEN, CDR2 SYDVKM. The CDR3 loop is CASSLTGTGGIDYGYTF. The CDR3 DNA sequence: TGTGCCAGCAGTCTCACCGGGACAGGGGGCATCGACTATGGCTACACCTTC.

The V gene is TRBV6-5, the J gene TRBJ2-2, with TRBD2 identical over 9 bases. With 6 bases clipped from V and 13 bases from J, the junction kept 9 bases outside the gene matches. CDR3 size: 13 residues. Germline CDR1 and CDR2: MNHEY and SVGAGI. CDR3 amino acids: CASSRGGGQSLFF. In DNA, the CDR3 is TGTGCCAGCAGCCGCGGGGGGGGGCAGTCGCTGTTTTTT.

The chain recombines TRBV9 with TRBJ2-1; 8 bases match TRBD1. Germline lookup yields CDR1 SGDLS and CDR2 YYNGEE. After removal of 3 bases from V and 0 bases from J, the junction contained 8 bases not matched to a gene. CDR3 length equals 17 residues. The CDR3 sequence is CASSASGGFSSYNEQFF. The CDR3 DNA is TGTGCCAGCAGCGCCTCAGGGGGCTTTAGCTCCTACAATGAGCAGTTCTTC.

The J gene is TRBJ1-2, the V gene TRBV5-1, with 8 bases aligning to TRBD1. The J segment lost 7 bases and the V segment lost 3 bases, leaving 11 bases of the junction unmatched. The CDR3 is made up of 15 amino acids. Germline V gene lookup returns CDR1 SGHRS and CDR2 YFSETQ. CDR3 amino acids: CASSWGPSTGAGYTF. As DNA, the CDR3 is TGCGCCAGCAGCTGGGGCCCCTCGACAGGGGCTGGCTACACCTTC. Looking up the rest from reference TRBV5-1 and TRBJ1-2 gives the full variable domain: KAGVTQTPRYLIKTRGQQVTLSCSPISGHRSVSWYQQTPGQGLQFLFEYFSETQRNKGNFPGRFSGRQFSNSRSEMNVSTLELGDSALYLCASSWGPSTGAGYTFGSGTRLTVV.

As for this clone: One end of the junction is discordant with germline, which a read error may explain. The CDR3 region is CSSSSGANQPQHF. Here the CDR3 DNA reads TGTTCCAGCAGCTCAGGGGCTAATCAGCCCCAGCATTTT. V gene TRBV7-9 combines with J gene TRBJ1-5, with D tentatively TRBD1 (6 bases). This CDR3 is 13 amino acids long. Germline assignment: CDR1 SEHNR and CDR2 FQNEAQ (reference sequence). The entire variable domain, with the rest obtained from reference TRBV7-9 and TRBJ1-5, is as follows: DTGVSQNPRHKITKRGQNVTFRCDPISEHNRLYWYRQTLGQGPEFLTYFQNEAQLEKSRLLSDRFSAERPKGSFSTLEIQRTEQGDSAMYLCSSSSGANQPQHFGDGTRLSIL.

The CDR3 protein is CASTSGQGNQPQHF. The CDR3 DNA sequence: TGTGCCAGTACGTCAGGGCAGGGCAATCAGCCCCAGCATTTT. The chain recombines TRBV19 with TRBJ1-5, with D possibly matching TRBD1 (5 bases). CDR3 length equals 14 residues. The germline gives CDR1 LNHDA, CDR2 SQIVND (reference sequence). Trimming left V 7 bases short and J 2 bases short, with 12 bases between.

The CDR3 region is CASRPTVRTEAFF. The DNA of the CDR3 is TGTGCCAGTAGACCGACAGTGAGAACTGAAGCTTTCTTT. The chain is built from TRBV19 and TRBJ1-1; maybe TRBD1 (5 bases). The V gene lost 6 bases and the J gene lost 5 bases, with 13 bases spanning the gap. Germline V gene sequence: CDR1 LNHDA, CDR2 SQIVND (reference sequence). The CDR3 length is 13 residues. The entire variable domain, with the rest obtained from reference TRBV19 and TRBJ1-1, is as follows: DGGITQSPKYLFRKEGQNVTLSCEQNLNHDAMYWYRQDPGQGLRLIYYSQIVNDFQKGDIAEGYSVSREKKESFPLTVTSAQKNPTAFYLCASRPTVRTEAFFGQGTRLTVV.

The V gene is TRBV28, the J gene TRBJ2-7, with 11 bases identical to TRBD2. The ends lost 11 bases at V and 6 bases at J; junction bases unmatched: 9. The CDR3 runs 13 residues. Germline lookup yields CDR1 MDHEN and CDR2 SYDVKM. CDR3 loop: CAGRGTSGGEQYF. In DNA form, the CDR3 reads TGTGCCGGGCGAGGGACTAGCGGAGGCGAGCAGTACTTC.

The chain links TRBV18 to TRBJ2-3; D unresolved. Germline V CDR1 and CDR2: KGHSH, LQKENI. The CDR3 length is 14 residues. Trimming cost V 3 bases and J 0 bases, with 7 bases left between them. In DNA form, the CDR3 reads TGTGCCAGCTCACCCCGCGGTAGCACAGATACGCAGTATTTT. Its protein product is CASSPRGSTDTQYF.

This clone was seen only a few times. The gene calls are TRBV29-1 and TRBJ2-7; 8 bases are shared with TRBD1. This CDR3 spans 14 amino acids. With V trimmed by 1 base and J by 4 bases, 6 bases remained unmatched. CDR1 is SQVTM and CDR2 is ANQGSEA in the germline V gene. The CDR3 reads CSVEGGQGVYEQYF. In DNA, the CDR3 is TGCAGCGTTGAAGGCGGACAGGGCGTGTACGAGCAGTACTTC.

The CDR3 sequence is CAWSGGNTDTQYF. CDR3 DNA: TGTGCCTGGAGTGGAGGAAACACAGATACGCAGTATTTT. The chain couples TRBV30 to TRBJ2-3; D is unclear. Trimming cost V 1 base and J 2 bases, with 7 bases left between them. Germline V gene data show CDR1 as GTSNPN and CDR2 as SVGIG (reference sequence). The CDR3 is 13 residues long.

The chain couples TRBV10-1 to TRBJ1-4, with 7 bases fitting TRBD1. This CDR3 contains 13 residues. CDR1 and CDR2 (germline): WNHNN, SYGVQD (reference sequence). J gave up 7 bases and V 6 bases, and 5 bases lay outside the gene matches. Here the CDR3 DNA reads TGCGCCAGCAGGAGGGGGCCCGGTGAAAAACTGTTTTTT. It codes for CASRRGPGEKLFF.

V usage is TRBV6-1 and J usage is TRBJ1-6; D is undetermined. Germline V gene data show CDR1 as MNHNS and CDR2 as SASEGT. The CDR3 sequence is 14 residues long. The ends were cut back, 2 bases at V and 7 bases at J, with 9 bases in the middle. The CDR3 DNA follows: TGTGCCAGCAGTGAAAGGGTAGCGAATTCACCCCTCCACTTT. Its protein is CASSERVANSPLHF.

The rearrangement joins TRBV7-2 to TRBJ2-7; TRBD2 matches at 8 bases. J lost 2 bases, V lost 1 base, and 7 bases had no gene match. The CDR3 spans 16 residues. The V gene's germline CDR1 is SGHTA and CDR2 FQGNSA. The CDR3 reads CASSLGGGRIPYEQYF. CDR3 sequence (DNA): TGTGCCAGCAGCTTAGGCGGCGGGAGGATCCCCTACGAGCAGTACTTC. Full variable domain (outside the CDR3, taken from reference TRBV7-2 and TRBJ2-7): GAGVSQSPSNKVTEKGKDVELRCDPISGHTALYWYRQSLGQGLEFLIYFQGNSAPDKSGLPSDRFSAERTGGSVSTLTIQRTQQEDSAVYLCASSLGGGRIPYEQYFGPGTRLTVT.

As regards this clone: A read error may produce the germline difference seen at one junction end. Other nucleotide sequences in the sample specify the same CDR3. The CDR3 reads CASSLNRNTEAFF. The CDR3 nucleotides are TGTGCCAGTAGCTTGAACAGGAACACTGAAGCTTTCTTT. V usage is TRBV5-6 and J usage is TRBJ1-1, with no clear D. CDR1 is SGHDT and CDR2 is YYEEEE in the germline V gene. The CDR3 has 13 amino acids.

This chain links TRBV6-6 with TRBJ2-7; D perhaps matches TRBD1 (5 bases). This CDR3 is 13 amino acids long. The V gene's germline CDR1 is MNHNY and CDR2 SVGAGI (reference sequence). The V and J ends lost 0 bases and 5 bases respectively, with 8 bases between them. The CDR3 loop is CASSYSGAHEQYF. CDR3 DNA sequence: TGTGCCAGCAGTTACTCAGGGGCTCACGAGCAGTACTTC.

The chain has TRBV6-6 and TRBJ2-5; 7 bases are a match to TRBD2. The CDR3 extends over 14 amino acids. The junction had 10 bases not matched to a gene; V was cut back by 7 bases and J by 5 bases. Germline CDR1 and CDR2: MNHNY and SVGAGI (reference sequence). CDR3 in DNA: TGTGCCAGCAATCTGGGAGGGTTCAGGGAGACCCAGTACTTC. Translating gives CASNLGGFRETQYF.

The rearrangement uses TRBV4-1 and TRBJ2-7, with TRBD2 as a possible D gene (6 bases). Trimming took 4 bases from V and 2 from J, leaving 9 bases between them. The CDR3 extends over 13 amino acids. Germline loops: CDR1 MGHRA, CDR2 YSYEKL. CDR3 loop: CASSLGTPYEQYF. In DNA, the CDR3 is TGCGCCAGCAGCCTCGGGACTCCCTACGAGCAGTACTTC.

Worth noting for this clone: This sample includes further DNA sequences coding for the same CDR3. The chain links TRBV5-1 to TRBJ2-7, with no clear D. Germline loops: CDR1 SGHRS, CDR2 YFSETQ. Trimming pared 2 bases from V and 3 bases from J, leaving 6 bases between. The CDR3 covers 12 residues. CDR3 nucleotides: TGCGCCAGCAGCTTACCAGGCTACGAGCAGTACTTC. Amino acid sequence: CASSLPGYEQYF.

Turning to this clone: The junction departs from germline at one end; a sequencing error may be responsible. The CDR3 DNA sequence: TGTGCCAGCAGCCTAGCCTCGGTCGATCAGCCCCAGCATTTT. It encodes CASSLASVDQPQHF. The rearrangement joins TRBV7-9 to TRBJ1-5; D gene ambiguous. Germline lookup yields CDR1 SEHNR and CDR2 FQNEAQ (reference sequence). The CDR3 is made up of 14 amino acids.

V gene TRBV6-6 combines with J gene TRBJ2-1, with D possibly being TRBD1 (6 bases). The V gene lost 5 bases and the J gene lost 4 bases, with 12 bases spanning the gap. The CDR3 runs 14 residues. Germline lookup yields CDR1 MNHNY and CDR2 SVGAGI (reference sequence). The CDR3 region is CASSIGTLYNEQFF. The CDR3 DNA reads TGTGCCAGCAGTATCGGGACACTTTACAATGAGCAGTTCTTC.

The gene calls are TRBV5-1 and TRBJ2-6; possible D gene TRBD1, 6 bases. The CDR3 length is 16 residues. Germline values: CDR1 SGHRS, CDR2 YFSETQ. V shed 0 bases and J shed 2 bases, with 9 bases lying between them. Here the CDR3 reads CASSLAPGAGANVLTF. The CDR3 bases are TGCGCCAGCAGCTTGGCGCCAGGGGCTGGGGCCAACGTCCTGACTTTC. The variable domain in full, completed from reference TRBV5-1 and TRBJ2-6, reads KAGVTQTPRYLIKTRGQQVTLSCSPISGHRSVSWYQQTPGQGLQFLFEYFSETQRNKGNFPGRFSGRQFSNSRSEMNVSTLELGDSALYLCASSLAPGAGANVLTFGAGSRLTVL.